A single sample is the source of the 28 T cell receptor beta chains below, sequenced in a study of T-cell memory formation after mild COVID-19. One entry per CDR3 protein, called by TCRdb with MiXCR from the 5' RACE reads. There are about 140,000 distinct CDR3 sequences in the sample; over 6% occur only once, and around 1.9% lies in the top ten. Material: PBMCs or a T cell subset sorted from them (not recorded which). The source is an adult woman who had mild COVID-19 (a few samples of this study predate the infection). Cell type and time point are not known.

Many counts were recorded for this clonotype. The rearrangement links TRBV7-8 to TRBJ2-7, with D uncertain. The germline CDR1 and CDR2 sequences are SGHVS and FQNEAQ. This CDR3 is built from 14 residues. V was shortened by 1 base and J by 2 bases, with 9 bases between the two germline ends. DNA for the CDR3: TGTGCCAGCAGCTTAGGGGTGAGGCCCTACGAGCAGTACTTC. It specifies CASSLGVRPYEQYF.

There are many counts of this clonotype. The V call is TRBV29-1, the J call TRBJ2-5; tentative D call: TRBD2 (6 bases). V gave up 7 bases and J gave up 4 bases, with 13 bases separating them. Germline values: CDR1 SQVTM, CDR2 ANQGSEA. The CDR3 loop spans 12 amino acids. The CDR3 DNA follows: TGCAGCGGAGGCCGGGAGCGAGAGACCCAGTACTTC. It specifies CSGGRERETQYF.

This clonotype was picked up a small number of times. The chain has TRBV30 and TRBJ1-2; D is ambiguous. V lost 5 bases and J 7 bases, leaving 14 bases between the germline ends. This CDR3 region has 12 residues. The germline V gene has CDR1 GTSNPN and CDR2 SVGIG (reference sequence). The DNA of the CDR3 is TGTGCCTGGGGAAGGGTGGTTGGTGGCTACACCTTC. Protein: CAWGRVVGGYTF.

This clonotype was detected ten times or more. This sequence joins TRBV20-1 and TRBJ1-1, with D hard to call. This CDR3 spans 13 amino acids. V was shortened by 0 bases and J by 0 bases, with 5 bases between the two germline ends. In germline, CDR1 is DFQATT, CDR2 SNEGSKA (reference sequence). CDR3 sequence reads: CSARDLVNTEAFF. CDR3 sequence (DNA): TGCAGTGCTAGAGATTTGGTGAACACTGAAGCTTTCTTT.

This clonotype has a count of ten or more. The genes are TRBV20-1 and TRBJ1-5, with D hard to call. CDR3 length: 12 residues. CDR1 and CDR2 (germline): DFQATT, SNEGSKA (reference sequence). Trimming pared 6 bases from V and 6 bases from J, leaving 12 bases between. CDR3 amino acids: CSAGKGGQPQHF. The DNA for the CDR3 is TGCAGTGCAGGGAAGGGCGGTCAGCCCCAGCATTTT.

This clonotype showed up just a few times. The chain has TRBV15 and TRBJ2-5; 15 bases are shared with TRBD2. The CDR3 extends over 17 amino acids. Germline loops: CDR1 LNHNV, CDR2 YYDKDF (reference sequence). With V trimmed by 5 bases and J by 4 bases, 8 bases remained unmatched. This chain's CDR3 is CATSPYPGLAGGETQYF. The DNA for the CDR3 is TGTGCCACCAGCCCGTACCCGGGACTAGCGGGAGGAGAGACCCAGTACTTC.

This chain's CDR3 is CASSDPRQGYNEQFF. In DNA, the CDR3 is TGTGCCAGCAGTGACCCGAGACAGGGCTACAATGAGCAGTTCTTC. This sequence joins TRBV6-2 or TRBV6-3 and TRBJ2-1, with 7 bases identical to TRBD1. The CDR3 loop spans 15 amino acids. CDR1 is MNHEY, CDR2 SVGEGT, per germline. V trimming: 5 bases; J trimming: 3 bases; junction bases outside the gene matches: 7.

V is TRBV19 and J is TRBJ1-1; D might be TRBD1 (5 bases). CDR1 is LNHDA, CDR2 SQIVND, per germline (reference sequence). V shed 9 bases and J shed 0 bases, with 14 bases lying between them. The CDR3 extends over 14 amino acids. In nucleotides, the CDR3 is TGTGCCAGCTCGGGACGACCTTTGAACACTGAAGCTTTCTTT. Its translation: CASSGRPLNTEAFF.

Many counts were recorded for this clonotype. The chain links TRBV7-9 to TRBJ1-1; the match to TRBD1 covers 8 bases. The CDR3 covers 14 residues. J gave up 1 base and V 4 bases, and 2 bases lay outside the gene matches. Per germline, CDR1 SEHNR and CDR2 FQNEAQ (reference sequence). The CDR3 coding sequence is TGTGCCAGCAGCTGGACAGGGAGGAACACTGAAGCTTTCTTT. This gives the protein CASSWTGRNTEAFF.

This clonotype was seen ten or more times. The rearrangement uses TRBV29-1 and TRBJ1-4; TRBD1 matches at 7 bases. Germline trimming cut 6 bases from V and 6 bases from J; bases unmatched to any gene: 10. CDR1 is SQVTM, CDR2 ANQGSEA, per germline. The CDR3 runs 14 residues. CDR3: CSVSERGQDEKLFF. CDR3 in DNA: TGCAGCGTCTCCGAGAGGGGGCAGGATGAAAAACTGTTTTTT.

At least ten counts were recorded for this clonotype. The chain is built from TRBV7-2 and TRBJ2-7; 8 bases align to TRBD2. CDR3 length: 17 residues. J lost 0 bases, V lost 1 base, and 8 bases had no gene match. Germline CDR1 is SGHTA and CDR2 is FQGNSA. DNA of the CDR3: TGTGCCAGCAGCTTAGGGTACCTAGCGGGTAGCTCCTACGAGCAGTACTTC. This translates into CASSLGYLAGSSYEQYF.

V is TRBV11-3 and J is TRBJ2-2, with D possibly called TRBD1 or TRBD2 (5 bases each). The V end was cut by 3 bases, the J end by 7 bases, with 9 bases between. CDR1 is SGHNT, CDR2 YENEEA, per germline. There are 13 residues in the CDR3. The CDR3 DNA reads TGTGCCAGCAGCTTCGAGGGGAGCGGGGAGCTGTTTTTT. This translates into CASSFEGSGELFF.

The rearrangement links TRBV19 to TRBJ1-5; weak D call: TRBD1 (6 bases). CDR3 length: 14 residues. The ends were cut back, 1 base at V and 6 bases at J, with 10 bases in the middle. The V gene's germline CDR1 is LNHDA and CDR2 SQIVND (reference sequence). The CDR3 DNA reads TGTGCCAGTAGTATAGTGGGACACAGTCAGCCCCAGCATTTT. Translating gives CASSIVGHSQPQHF.

The V call is TRBV7-8, the J call TRBJ2-7, with D perhaps matching TRBD1 (6 bases). Trimming stripped 5 bases from V and 3 bases from J, with 17 bases between. CDR3 length: 15 residues. Germline-derived CDR1 and CDR2 are SGHVS and FQNEAQ. As DNA, the CDR3 is TGTGCCAGCAGCAACCTTGGGGCAGGGGACTACGAGCAGTACTTC. It encodes CASSNLGAGDYEQYF. Looking up the rest from reference TRBV7-8 and TRBJ2-7 gives the full variable domain: GAGVSQSPRYKVAKRGQDVALRCDPISGHVSLFWYQQALGQGPEFLTYFQNEAQLDKSGLPSDRFFAERPEGSVSTLKIQRTQQEDSAVYLCASSNLGAGDYEQYFGPGTRLTVT.

This CDR3 is CASSVAATGVVDTQYF. The CDR3 nucleotides read TGTGCCAGCAGCGTCGCCGCGACAGGGGTTGTGGATACGCAGTATTTT. The chain is built from TRBV9 and TRBJ2-3; 8 nucleotides match TRBD1. This CDR3 comprises 16 residues. Germline loops: CDR1 SGDLS, CDR2 YYNGEE. V gave up 2 bases and J gave up 6 bases; unmatched junction bases: 11.

Many counts were recorded for this clonotype. The chain uses TRBV7-9 and TRBJ1-1; TRBD1 matches at 8 bases. The length of the CDR3 is 15 residues. The V gene end was trimmed by 4 bases and the J gene end by 0 bases; junction bases not matched to a gene: 4. Germline CDR1 and CDR2: SEHNR and FQNEAQ (reference sequence). The CDR3 DNA reads as TGTGCCAGCAGCTCCAGGGGGCTGATGAACACTGAAGCTTTCTTT. This translates into CASSSRGLMNTEAFF.

This clonotype was found once. This chain connects TRBV5-6 to TRBJ1-1, with D possibly TRBD1 on 5 matching bases. This CDR3 is built from 14 residues. Germline CDR1 and CDR2: SGHDT and YYEEEE. Trimming stripped 0 bases from V and 4 bases from J, with 10 bases between. The CDR3 is CASSLDYDSTEAFF. For the CDR3, the DNA is TGTGCCAGCAGCTTGGATTACGACAGCACTGAAGCTTTCTTT.

The J gene is TRBJ2-2, the V gene TRBV4-2, with 8 bases fitting TRBD1. After removal of 1 base from V and 4 bases from J, the junction contained 5 bases not matched to a gene. CDR1 is LGHNA, CDR2 YNFKEQ, per germline. The CDR3 is made up of 16 amino acids. The CDR3 DNA reads TGTGCCAGCAGCCAAGCCGGGACAGGAGGCACCGGGGAGCTGTTTTTT. It translates to CASSQAGTGGTGELFF.

In regard to this clonotype: This may be a read error: a much more frequent sequence differs by one nucleotide. In this CDR3 the conserved last residue, phenylalanine or tryptophan, is missing, so a read error is likely. The chain uses TRBV12-3 or TRBV12-4 and TRBJ1-1, with unresolved D. V was cut by 10 bases and J by 6 bases, with 15 bases left in between. This CDR3 has 12 amino acids. Here the CDR3 DNA reads TGTGCCACGGCAAAACGGGGTGCTGAAGCTTTCATT. Its protein is CATAKRGAEAFI.

This clonotype was observed a handful of times. V usage is TRBV20-1 and J usage is TRBJ1-1; TRBD1 aligns across 9 bases. Losses at the gene ends were 3 bases for V and 7 bases for J; bases not matched to a gene: 6. There are 13 residues in the CDR3. Per the germline V gene, CDR1 is DFQATT and CDR2 is SNEGSKA (reference sequence). DNA of the CDR3: TGCAGTGCTAGCAAGGGGGGACAGGGTGAAGCTTTCTTT. It specifies CSASKGGQGEAFF.

This clonotype appeared a few times. The rearrangement joins TRBV6-5 to TRBJ2-5, with unresolved D. The CDR3 covers 15 residues. The germline V gene has CDR1 MNHEY and CDR2 SVGAGI. Trimming removed 5 bases from V and 2 bases from J, with 15 bases in between. CDR3 nucleotides: TGTGCCAGCAGTATCAGACACGTCCAACAAGAGACCCAGTACTTC. Residues: CASSIRHVQQETQYF.

This clonotype was found many times. The chain is built from TRBV18 and TRBJ2-1; 10 bases map to TRBD2. Germline CDR1 reads KGHSH; CDR2 reads LQKENI. This CDR3 spans 15 amino acids. Trimming at V came to 3 bases and at J to 5 bases, leaving 4 bases not matched to a gene. The CDR3 loop reads CASSPGLAANNEQFF. The DNA of the CDR3 is TGTGCCAGCTCACCCGGACTAGCGGCTAACAATGAGCAGTTCTTC.

This clonotype showed up just a few times. The chain employs TRBV4-1 and TRBJ1-1; 7 bases map to TRBD1. Losses at the gene ends were 4 bases for V and 1 base for J; bases not matched to a gene: 15. The CDR3 is 18 residues long. The germline V gene encodes CDR1 MGHRA and CDR2 YSYEKL. CDR3: CASSPLPDGTAKNTEAFF. CDR3 in DNA: TGCGCCAGCAGCCCACTTCCGGATGGGACAGCCAAGAACACTGAAGCTTTCTTT.

This clonotype was observed a few times. The CDR3 DNA sequence: TGTGCCAGCAGCTTGGAACCGGCAGAGACCCAGTACTTC. Its protein is CASSLEPAETQYF. This chain connects TRBV5-4 to TRBJ2-5, with D unclear. Trimming pared 0 bases from V and 4 bases from J, leaving 7 bases between. The CDR3 spans 13 residues. The germline CDR1 and CDR2 sequences are SGHNT and YYREEE (reference sequence).

This clonotype came up a few times. The V call is TRBV5-1, the J call TRBJ1-1; the D gene is possibly TRBD1 (6 bases). The CDR3 sequence is 14 residues long. V lost 4 bases to trimming and J lost 6 bases, with 16 bases between them. The germline gives CDR1 SGHRS, CDR2 YFSETQ. The CDR3 DNA reads TGCGCCAGCAGCCCGGGACCGGGGGGCGCTGAAGCTTTCTTT. It encodes CASSPGPGGAEAFF.

Ten or more counts support this clonotype. CDR3 nucleotides: TGCAGTGGGGGGACAGGGGACTATGGCTACACCTTC. This codes for CSGGTGDYGYTF. This chain connects TRBV20-1 to TRBJ1-2, with 10 bases fitting TRBD1. This CDR3 comprises 12 residues. From germline, CDR1 is DFQATT and CDR2 SNEGSKA (reference sequence). The V segment lost 7 bases and the J segment 3 bases; nucleotides outside the gene matches: 2.

This clonotype was seen at least ten times. The chain carries TRBV7-3 and TRBJ1-2, with D maybe TRBD1 (6 bases). This CDR3 region has 13 residues. Trimming removed 5 bases from V and 3 bases from J, with 10 bases in between. Germline V gene sequence: CDR1 SGHTA, CDR2 FQGTGA. The CDR3 spells CASSLGGDYGYTF. CDR3 nucleotide sequence: TGTGCCAGCAGCCTAGGGGGGGACTATGGCTACACCTTC.

This clonotype was counted between two and nine times. The J gene is TRBJ2-7, the V gene TRBV3-1, with D tentatively TRBD2 (6 bases). Trimming removed 4 bases at V and 5 bases at J, with 18 bases between. The germline CDR1 and CDR2 sequences are LGHDT and YNNKEL (reference sequence). This CDR3 contains 15 residues. The CDR3 nucleotides are TGTGCCAGCAGCCCAGATGGAGCGGGTAGTCACGAGCAGTACTTC. Its protein product is CASSPDGAGSHEQYF.